This TCR beta chain was recorded in a study of PD-1 blockade in mismatch repair-deficient tumors (dated by TCRdb to between 2016 and 2019). The study in broad terms: The trial enrolled more than 85 consecutive patients with over 10 mismatch repair-deficient cancer types between 2013 and September 2016, all previously treated and progressing. Tumor-associated T cell clones were tracked in the peripheral blood of patients responding to PD-1 blockade by deep sequencing of TCR CDR3 regions.

The study at large found these results: Tumor-resident clones, often undetectable in blood before treatment, expanded rapidly after pembrolizumab and then contracted, generally before radiologic responses.

This clone was seen only once. Its antigen has not been determined. At one end the junction does not follow the germline gene, possibly because of a read error. Library generation was performed with the immunoSEQ multiplex PCR assay. In its TCRdb copy, this immuneACCESS table keeps in-frame sequences only and misses some clones. Where compared with another copy, unresolved V genes explain less than half of these, and the others have no known cause. The sample includes some 120,000 clones, with 85% to 90% observed a single time. The ten largest clonotypes hold 13% of the sample. Including the terminal cysteine and phenylalanine, the CDR3 comprises 15 residues. Only the CDR3 DNA stays, 45 bases, in frame from base 1. Via the germline V gene (reference sequence), CDR1 is SGHNT and CDR2 YYREEE. Mismatch repair deficiency was established in every enrolled patient by polymerase chain reaction or immunohistochemistry. TCR sequencing was carried out for three patients who responded to pembrolizumab therapy. Pembrolizumab PD-1 blockade was prospectively tested in advanced mismatch repair-deficient cancers, regardless of tissue of origin, in the phase II trial. Peripheral blood T cell samples were gathered serially, both before PD-1 blockade started and at multiple time points afterward. Blood sampling times were reported as weeks after the first pembrolizumab dose.

Sequencing was performed on peripheral blood, taken 44 weeks after starting pembrolizumab. The receptor comes from an adult with mismatch repair-deficient cancer. The sequence is built from TRBV5-4 and TRBJ2-1, with the D assignment possibly TRBD1 or TRBD2, given 5 matching bases for each. The DNA is TGCGCCAGCAGCCAAGTCGAAGGTGGGGGCAATGAGCAGTTCTTC. This codes for CASSQVEGGGNEQFF.